This TCR beta chain was sequenced for a study of CD8+ T cells in alopecia areata. At the level of the study: Tofacitinib treatment spanned 6 to 18 months, with 6 months off drug afterward. Whole-study findings and limits: When scalp samples are sequenced, resident alphabeta T cells of normal skin are also captured.

This clone was seen only a few times. Its antigen is unidentified. CDR1 and CDR2 from the germline V gene are ENHRY and SYGVKD. The CDR3 is made up of 13 amino acids. V was pared by 4 bases and J by 5 bases, with 11 bases between. It was cDNA, reverse transcribed from extracted RNA, that served as the sequencing template. TCRdb keeps only in-frame clones here, not all; method: immunoSEQ multiplex PCR. The sample shows roughly 250,000 clones, less than 80% of them seen only once. Patients with alopecia areata provided lesional scalp punch biopsies as well as peripheral blood. Starting from PBMCs, sorting isolated CD4+ and CD8+ T cells.

Sequencing used CD4+ T cells sorted from blood, obtained at week 0. V is TRBV10-3 and J is TRBJ2-5; D perhaps matches TRBD2 (6 bases). The sequence derives from a human donor with alopecia areata. In nucleotides, the CDR3 is TGTGCCATCAGTGGACTAGGGGATGAGACCCAGTACTTC. This encodes CAISGLGDETQYF.